The TCR beta chain described here comes from a study of blood T cell repertoires in COVID-19. Looking at the study overall: Nucleic acid was either cDNA or gDNA, and it came from T cells, B-cell-depleted T cells, or PBMCs.

How the authors handled the data: Counts of nucleated cells, estimated from reference gene primer amplification, were obtained. Method: immunoSEQ multiplex PCR; TCRdb's copy keeps in-frame clones and lacks some. The DNA gave D and trimming, while V, J and clone size come from that table. The data show 45,000 to 50,000 clones, over 80% seen once. V dropped 4 bases and J dropped 2 bases, with 13 bases sitting between them. Per the germline V gene, CDR1 is KGHDR and CDR2 is SFDVKD. The CDR3 is made up of 15 amino acids. The chain couples TRBV24-1 to TRBJ2-5; tentative D call: TRBD2 (5 bases). The sequencing sample was made of peripheral blood. The clonotype comes from a man aged 55-75 years with active COVID-19. The CDR3 spells CATSDRTDLQETQYF. CDR3 bases: TGTGCCACCAGTGACCGGACGGACTTACAAGAGACCCAGTACTTC.